This T cell receptor beta chain came from a study of T cells in localized non-small cell lung cancer. Study-level results: Median 57 top-100 tumor clones were shared with paired adjacent lung. Uninvolved adjacent lung had the highest recorded T cell clonality, with tumor below it. Patients showing higher blood T cell density tended to see longer overall survival. A single tumor region was sequenced, leaving heterogeneity possible.

Produced via immunoSEQ multiplex PCR; TCRdb's table is partial and in-frame only. The sample gives 45,000 to 70,000 clones, roughly 90% of which show up once; approximately 5.2% is in the top ten. In this sample, this clone turned up a few times. Antigen: not known. The sample in question was peripheral blood, obtained before any cancer treatment. The sequence came from a woman aged 40-69 years with stage I lung adenocarcinoma.

For the CDR3, the DNA is TGTGCCAGCAGGTTGGGAGGGGGACCCGGCGAGCAGTACTTC. This encodes CASRLGGGPGEQYF. This chain uses TRBV6-6 with TRBJ2-7; tentative D call: TRBD2 (7 bases). V was trimmed by 6 bases and J by 6 bases, leaving 18 bases between them. The CDR3 runs to 14 residues. The germline V gene has CDR1 MNHNY and CDR2 SVGAGI (reference sequence).